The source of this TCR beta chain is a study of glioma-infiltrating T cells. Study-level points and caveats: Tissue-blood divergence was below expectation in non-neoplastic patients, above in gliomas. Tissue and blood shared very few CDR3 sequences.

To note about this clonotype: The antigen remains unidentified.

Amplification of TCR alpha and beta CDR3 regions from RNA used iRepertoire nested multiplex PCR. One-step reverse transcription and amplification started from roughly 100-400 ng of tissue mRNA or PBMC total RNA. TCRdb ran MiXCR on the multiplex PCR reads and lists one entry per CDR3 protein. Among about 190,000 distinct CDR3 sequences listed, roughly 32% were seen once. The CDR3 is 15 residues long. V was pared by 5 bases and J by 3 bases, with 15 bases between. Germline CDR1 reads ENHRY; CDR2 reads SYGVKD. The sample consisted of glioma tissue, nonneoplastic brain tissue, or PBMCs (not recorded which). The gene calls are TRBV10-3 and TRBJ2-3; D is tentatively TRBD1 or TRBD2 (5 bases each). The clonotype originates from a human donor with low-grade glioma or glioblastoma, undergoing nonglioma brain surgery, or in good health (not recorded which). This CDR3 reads CAISSLGVGTDTQYF. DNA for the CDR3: TGTGCCATCAGTTCCTTGGGGGTAGGGACAGATACGCAGTATTTT.